This TCR beta chain was found in a study of T cell responses to AZD1222 COVID-19 vaccine. Regarding the study as a whole: Donors were largely white British and mainly female; clonal diversity was possibly underestimated.

Germline V gene data show CDR1 as MDHEN and CDR2 as SYDVKM. This CDR3 comprises 12 residues. The ends were cut back, 7 bases at V and 8 bases at J, with 14 bases in the middle. Remarks on this clone: What it binds is not known.

TCRdb's copy holds only in-frame clones and misses some; the assay was immunoSEQ multiplex PCR. The table has over 90,000 clones, approximately 89% seen once. The chain employs TRBV28 and TRBJ1-2; the D gene is possibly TRBD1 (6 bases). Sample: peripheral blood, taken on day 0 of AZD1222 vaccination. This TCR came from an adult in good health. The CDR3 spells CASTSQGGGYTF. CDR3 nucleotide sequence: TGTGCCAGCACCTCACAGGGTGGCGGCTACACCTTC.